This entry describes one T cell receptor beta chain. Many counts were recorded for this clone. Its cognate antigen has yet to be identified. Per-base qualities were not stored, and no clone one base away is much larger. In the germline V gene, CDR1 corresponds to MGHRA and CDR2 to YSYEKL. Spanning cysteine to phenylalanine, the CDR3 consists of 12 amino acids. CDR3 DNA is the only sequence kept; it has 36 bases, read in frame from the first base. The germline ends are 7 bases apart after V is trimmed by 0 bases and J by 8 bases. This entry belongs to a study of cytomegalovirus exposure and HLA in healthy donors (TCRdb year 2017). In the study overall: In an earlier analysis of approximately 640 of the donors, 276 Gb of sequence data and some 120 million unique TCR beta sequences from roughly 180 million T cells were reported. The study aimed to test whether signatures of past pathogen exposure could be identified by cataloging public T cell receptors. Donor age, sex, ethnicity and CMV serostatus were collected together with the repertoire data. Genome-wide SNP genotypes for about 65% of the roughly 670 donors were used in a later genetic analysis, which treated that subset as a discovery cohort. A later analysis re-analyzed previously published TCR beta repertoires from about 600 donors and added high-resolution HLA genotyping to study TCR occurrence patterns. The T cell repertoires of some 700 subjects were profiled by immunosequencing and related to cytomegalovirus serostatus. Because of strong linkage in the cohort, five DR-DQ haplotypes were treated as single units for association and clustering. An early release that covered some 630 HLA-typed donors contained approximately 300 gigabases of sequencing data and 70 million to 100 million unique TCR sequences. Of the 398 genotyped donors, approximately 80% fell in the genetic ancestry cluster associated with self-reported Caucasian donors. The number of typed donors differed by locus: 629-630 for A, B, C, DRB1 and DQB1; 500 to 550 for DQA1; some 590 for DPA1; and some 430 for DPB1. In the later analysis, no new phenotypic data were used to find candidate immune exposures; instead, reliance was placed on TCR beta sequences and their occurrence across donors. Among some 410 genotyped donors of the cohort, an average of around 240,000 unique TCR beta nucleotide sequences were sequenced per donor, roughly a sixth of them non-productive. In an earlier analysis of roughly 540 of the donors, high-throughput TCR beta sequencing was used to judge whether each TCR beta V gene segment behaved as functional or pseudogenic. All discovery cohort repertoires had been generated on a single sequencing platform. Besides the first cohort of around 670 subjects, a separate validation cohort made up of 120 different subjects was used. High-throughput TCR immunosequencing, statistical association of individual TCRs with disease status, and machine learning were combined to predict cytomegalovirus infection status. HLA typing covered class I and class II loci at four-digit resolution.

In total, roughly 710 healthy bone marrow donors made up the cohort. Cohort members were all nominally healthy when sampled, although unrecorded immune exposures were likely present. The donor was CMV seronegative and belonged to the group of more than 300 seronegative cohort members. A peripheral blood sample was collected from each donor, and TCR beta sequencing was performed on peripheral blood mononuclear cells. The Qiagen DNeasy Blood Extraction Kit was used to extract genomic DNA from the blood cell samples. Libraries were made using the immunoSEQ multiplex PCR assay. For the multiplex PCR, a mixture combining 60 forward primers for TCR Vbeta segments and 13 reverse primers for TCR Jbeta segments was used. The CDR3 region of rearranged TCR beta genes was amplified from genomic DNA with a multiplex PCR assay. The Illumina HiSeq System was used to sequence the amplified TCR beta libraries as 87-base-pair reads. On the study's bioinformatics: In a later analysis, 77 million or so unique TCR beta chains were counted across the 690 or so repertoires, and around 10 million of these chains were shared by at least two donors. Raw reads were error-corrected and collapsed into unique sequences with a nearest-neighbor algorithm that merged closely related sequences to remove PCR and sequencing errors. Alignment of CDR3 sequences to IMGT reference sequences was used to assign V, D and J gene segments. For a sequence to be retained, at least a six-nucleotide match to both a V gene segment and a J gene segment was required. A rearrangement was called productive if the CDR3 had no stop codons and remained in frame with V and J, and every other rearrangement was called non-productive. Following IMGT convention, CDR3 was defined as the stretch from the second conserved V-encoded cysteine to the conserved J-encoded phenylalanine. In an earlier analysis of around 540 of the donors, sequences lacking an unambiguous match to a single V gene segment were excluded. In an earlier analysis of approximately 610 of the donors, V segments were called functional above 56.7% productive rearrangements and were called segregating when the between-donor standard deviation exceeded 5%. A statistical classification framework was built for diagnosing cytomegalovirus status from the catalog of TCR beta chain sequences. V and J gene assignment, in a later analysis, came from comparing TCR nucleotide sequences with IMGT/GENE-DB human TR gene sequences. A later analysis assigned CDR3 sequences and most-parsimonious VDJ recombination scenarios with the TCRdist pipeline. In a later analysis, each TCR beta chain was defined by its CDR3 amino acid sequence together with its V-gene family, and reads lacking a unique V-gene family were excluded. In a later analysis, fewer than 650 highly shared, low-generation-probability nucleotide sequences were removed to address suspected cross-contamination and a sequencing artifact. In a later analysis, a clonal expansion index for each public chain was calculated from normalized within-repertoire ranks of inferred template counts. A later analysis computed generation probabilities with a VDJ recombination model fitted to out-of-frame rearrangements, and checked the results against IGoR. Hypergeometric tests were used in a later analysis to score TCR-TCR, TCR-HLA and TCR-CMV co-occurrence, with a repertoire-size bias correction applied to the TCR pairs. To estimate false discovery rates, a later analysis permuted the HLA or CMV assignments 20 times. In a later analysis, co-occurring TCRs were grouped using DBSCAN, with TCRdist sequence similarity added in when clustering inside HLA-allele-positive subsets. For co-occurrence clustering, repertoires with fewer than 30,000 or more than 120,000 public chains were excluded, along with roughly five repertoires with anomalous nucleotide sharing. As stored in TCRdb, this immuneACCESS dataset retains in-frame rearrangements with V and J assigned. A fraction of the clones does not appear; measured against another copy, unresolved V genes explain less than half of the discrepancy, and the remainder lacks a known reason. Clonal size and the V and J genes are those of that table, whereas D and trimming came from the DNA. The sample records about 140,000 clones, roughly 74% of which are singletons. The leading ten clones occupy around 3.4% of the sample.

What the research found in general, with its limitations: Linkage disequilibrium might explain the correlated functional status among segregating V segments, but an unknown experimental factor could not be ruled out. In an earlier analysis of around 600 of the donors, most TCR beta V segments were observed in productive rearrangements about 90% or about 30% of the time, broadly matching IMGT annotations. A further reported finding was that TCR beta sequences accurately predicted the HLA-A and HLA-B alleles for most subjects in the first cohort. In a later genetic analysis, fewer N-insertions in productive TCRs were reported among donors in an Asian-associated ancestry cluster than the 666-donor mean. The only immune exposure information available for the cohort was CMV serostatus. It was suggested by the authors that the approach could potentially be generalized to other disease states and immunological phenotypes. An association between a missense DCLRE1C variant and V-gene and J-gene trimming of TCR beta chains was found in a later genetic analysis and replicated in an independent cohort. When HLA alleles, especially DR and DQ, strongly co-occurred, attributing TCR associations to individual alleles was difficult. This cohort had only TCR beta chains sequenced, and the lack of alpha or paired-chain data limited which features could be detected. A later analysis reported that several top co-occurrence clusters appeared linked to parvovirus B19, influenza, CMV and Epstein-Barr virus. Because HLA typing was missing for some donors at each locus, association tests included only the typed subset. Because counts were too low, some 17 rarely observed V segments, including chromosome 9 orphons, were excluded from the earlier analysis of 500 to 700 of the donors. Specific HLA alleles were associated with roughly 16,000 TCR beta sequences at a false discovery rate of 0.05 in a later analysis. Presence/absence analyses assumed roughly uniform sequencing depth across donors, an assumption that may not hold. A group of highly shared sequence variants was considered likely to be a technical artifact of the sequencing pipeline. According to a later analysis, most CMV-associated TCR beta chains appeared to be HLA-restricted, and the HLA associations seemed to be driven largely by CMV exposure. In a later analysis, the rate of TCR association differed among HLA loci, with DRB1 alleles having the most associated TCRs and HLA-C alleles having the fewest. The classifier was reported to diagnose cytomegalovirus status with high specificity and sensitivity in both the original cohort and the validation cohort. Some IMGT-functional V segments, including TRBV6-2 and TRBV6-3, could not be distinguished by the 87-base-pair reads and were therefore excluded. In the study, approximately 160 TCR beta chains were listed as associated with cytomegalovirus. A few of the identified cytomegalovirus-associated TCR beta chains were confirmed in vitro to be specific for cytomegalovirus antigens. A later analysis found that HLA-associated TCR beta chains were more clonally expanded and had lower generation probabilities than equally common non-associated chains. Most TCR sequences were seen in very few donors, while some public TCRs were found in many individuals.

This clonotype was obtained from a man in his forties in good health and CMV-seronegative. The sample comprised PBMCs. The chain uses TRBV4-1 and TRBJ1-2, with the D gene call left open. The CDR3 reads CASSQDLEGYTF. The DNA sequence is given as TGCGCCAGCAGCCAAGATCTTGAGGGCTACACCTTC.